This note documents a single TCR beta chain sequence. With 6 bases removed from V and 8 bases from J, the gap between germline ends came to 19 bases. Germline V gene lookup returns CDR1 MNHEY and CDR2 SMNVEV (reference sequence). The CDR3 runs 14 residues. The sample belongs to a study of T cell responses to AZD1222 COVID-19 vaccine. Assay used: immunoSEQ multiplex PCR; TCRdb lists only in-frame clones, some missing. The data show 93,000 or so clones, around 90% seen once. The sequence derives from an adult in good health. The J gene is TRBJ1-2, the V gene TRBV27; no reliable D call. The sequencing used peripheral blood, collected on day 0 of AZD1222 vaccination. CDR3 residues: CASRDGDPFEGYTF. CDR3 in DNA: TGTGCCAGCAGGGACGGAGACCCTTTTGAGGGCTACACCTTC.